Below, 3 T cell receptor beta chains from the same sample are listed, as sequenced in a study of CD4+ T cells in melanoma. Profiled with immunoSEQ multiplex PCR; TCRdb holds only in-frame clones, not every one. The sample consists of about 140,000 clones, roughly 91% of them appearing once. The receptors derive from a human donor with melanoma.

The chain combines TRBV19 with TRBJ2-7; D might be TRBD1 (6 bases). The CDR3 is 14 amino acids. Germline V lookup: CDR1 LNHDA, CDR2 SQIVND (reference sequence). The V and J ends lost 3 bases and 0 bases respectively, with 9 bases between them. The CDR3 bases are TGTGCCAGTAGTATTCAGGGGAGCTCCTACGAGCAGTACTTC. Its translation is CASSIQGSSYEQYF.

The J gene is TRBJ2-7, the V gene TRBV7-9, with no clear D. CDR3 length: 11 residues. Trimming pared 3 bases from V and 5 bases from J, leaving 5 bases between. Germline CDR1 is SEHNR and CDR2 is FQNEAQ (reference sequence). CDR3 DNA sequence: TGTGCCAGCAGCTTTTATGACGAGCAGTACTTC. Encoded protein: CASSFYDEQYF.

The chain uses TRBV18 and TRBJ2-7; a possible D gene is TRBD1 (6 bases). Per the germline V gene, CDR1 is KGHSH and CDR2 is LQKENI. This CDR3 region has 14 residues. Trimming pared 0 bases from V and 4 bases from J, leaving 10 bases between. CDR3 amino acids: CASSPPTGKYEQYF. CDR3 DNA sequence: TGTGCCAGCTCACCACCAACAGGGAAATACGAGCAGTACTTC. Looking up the rest from reference TRBV18 and TRBJ2-7 gives the full variable domain: NAGVMQNPRHLVRRRGQEARLRCSPMKGHSHVYWYRQLPEEGLKFMVYLQKENIIDESGMPKERFSAEFPKEGPSILRIQQVVRGDSAAYFCASSPPTGKYEQYFGPGTRLTVT.